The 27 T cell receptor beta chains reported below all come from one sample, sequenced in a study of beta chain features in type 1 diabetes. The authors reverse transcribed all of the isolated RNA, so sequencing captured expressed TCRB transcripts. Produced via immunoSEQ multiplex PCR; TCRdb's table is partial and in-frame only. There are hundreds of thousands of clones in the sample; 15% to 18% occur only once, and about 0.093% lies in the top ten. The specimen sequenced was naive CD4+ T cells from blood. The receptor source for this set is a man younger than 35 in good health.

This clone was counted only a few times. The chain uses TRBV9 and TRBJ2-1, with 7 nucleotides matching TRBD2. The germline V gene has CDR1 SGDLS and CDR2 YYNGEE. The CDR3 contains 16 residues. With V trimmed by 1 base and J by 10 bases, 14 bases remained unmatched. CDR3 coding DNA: TGTGCCAGCAGCGTACGGTCGAGGGGAGGGGTTGTGGAGCAGTTCTTC. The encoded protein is CASSVRSRGGVVEQFF.

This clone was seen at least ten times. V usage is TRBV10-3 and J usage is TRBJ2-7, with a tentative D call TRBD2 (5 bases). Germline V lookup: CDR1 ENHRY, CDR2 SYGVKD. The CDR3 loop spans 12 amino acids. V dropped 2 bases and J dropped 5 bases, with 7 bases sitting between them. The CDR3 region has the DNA TGTGCCATCAGTGAGAAGAGGGACGAGCAGTACTTC. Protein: CAISEKRDEQYF.

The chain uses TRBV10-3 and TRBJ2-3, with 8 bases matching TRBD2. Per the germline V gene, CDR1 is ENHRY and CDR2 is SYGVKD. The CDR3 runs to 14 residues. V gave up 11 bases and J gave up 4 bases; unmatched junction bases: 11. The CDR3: CASQGAGGPDTQYF. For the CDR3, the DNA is TGTGCCTCGCAAGGCGCGGGGGGTCCAGATACGCAGTATTTT.

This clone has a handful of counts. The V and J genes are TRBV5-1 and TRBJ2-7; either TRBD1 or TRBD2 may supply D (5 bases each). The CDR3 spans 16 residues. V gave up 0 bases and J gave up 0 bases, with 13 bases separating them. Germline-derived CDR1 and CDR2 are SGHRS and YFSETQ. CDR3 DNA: TGCGCCAGCAGCTTGGGGCAGGGACCCTTCTCCTACGAGCAGTACTTC. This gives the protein CASSLGQGPFSYEQYF. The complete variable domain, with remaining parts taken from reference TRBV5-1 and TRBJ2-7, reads KAGVTQTPRYLIKTRGQQVTLSCSPISGHRSVSWYQQTPGQGLQFLFEYFSETQRNKGNFPGRFSGRQFSNSRSEMNVSTLELGDSALYLCASSLGQGPFSYEQYFGPGTRLTVT.

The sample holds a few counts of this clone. The CDR3 DNA reads TGTGCCAGCAGTGAACGCCAGGGGTCTGGGGCCAACGTCCTGACTTTC. Translation gives CASSERQGSGANVLTF. The chain carries TRBV2 and TRBJ2-6; D perhaps matches TRBD1 (6 bases). The CDR3 is made up of 16 amino acids. V was pared by 2 bases and J by 1 base, with 9 bases between. Germline assignment: CDR1 SNHLY and CDR2 FYNNEI.

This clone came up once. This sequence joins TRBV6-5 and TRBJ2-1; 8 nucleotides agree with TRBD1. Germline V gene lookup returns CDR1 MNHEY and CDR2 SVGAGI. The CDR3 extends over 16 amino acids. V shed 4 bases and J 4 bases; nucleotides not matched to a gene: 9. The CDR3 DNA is TGTGCCAGCAGTTTCACCGGGACAGGACCTTACAATGAGCAGTTCTTC. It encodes CASSFTGTGPYNEQFF.

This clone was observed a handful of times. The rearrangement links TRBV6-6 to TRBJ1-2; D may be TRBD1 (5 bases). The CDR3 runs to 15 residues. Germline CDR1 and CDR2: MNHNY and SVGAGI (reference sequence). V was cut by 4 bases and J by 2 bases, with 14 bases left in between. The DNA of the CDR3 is TGTGCCAGCAGTTCTGGGACTACAACCAACTATGGCTACACCTTC. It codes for CASSSGTTTNYGYTF.

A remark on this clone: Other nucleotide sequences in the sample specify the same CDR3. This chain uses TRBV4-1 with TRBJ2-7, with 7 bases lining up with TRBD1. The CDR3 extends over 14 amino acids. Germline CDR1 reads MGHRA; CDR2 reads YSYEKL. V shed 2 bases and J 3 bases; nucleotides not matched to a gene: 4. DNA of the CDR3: TGCGCCAGCAGCCAACCGGGACAGAACTACGAGCAGTACTTC. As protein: CASSQPGQNYEQYF.

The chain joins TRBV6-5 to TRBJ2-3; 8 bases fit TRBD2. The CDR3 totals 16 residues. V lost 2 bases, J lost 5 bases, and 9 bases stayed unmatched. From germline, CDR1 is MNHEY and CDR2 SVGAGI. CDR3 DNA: TGTGCCAGCAGTTACGGAAAGCGGGGGCTGTTAGATACGCAGTATTTT. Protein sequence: CASSYGKRGLLDTQYF.

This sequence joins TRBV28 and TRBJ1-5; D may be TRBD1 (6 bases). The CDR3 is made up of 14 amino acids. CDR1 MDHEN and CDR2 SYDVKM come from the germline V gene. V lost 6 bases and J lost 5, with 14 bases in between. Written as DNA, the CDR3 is TGTGCCAGCAGGCACGGGACACGGCATCAGCCCCAGCATTTT. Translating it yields CASRHGTRHQPQHF.

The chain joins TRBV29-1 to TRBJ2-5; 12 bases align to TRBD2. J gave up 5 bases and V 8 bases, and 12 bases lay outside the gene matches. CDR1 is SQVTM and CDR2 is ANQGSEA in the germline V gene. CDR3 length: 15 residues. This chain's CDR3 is CSFTRLAGAWETQYF. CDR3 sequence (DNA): TGCAGCTTCACTCGACTAGCGGGAGCTTGGGAGACCCAGTACTTC.

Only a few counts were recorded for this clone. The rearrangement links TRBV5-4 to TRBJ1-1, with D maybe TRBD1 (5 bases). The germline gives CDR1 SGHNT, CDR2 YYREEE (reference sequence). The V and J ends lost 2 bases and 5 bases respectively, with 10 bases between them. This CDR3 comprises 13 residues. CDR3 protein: CASSFSRVTEAFF. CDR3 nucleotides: TGTGCCAGCAGCTTCTCCAGGGTGACTGAAGCTTTCTTT.

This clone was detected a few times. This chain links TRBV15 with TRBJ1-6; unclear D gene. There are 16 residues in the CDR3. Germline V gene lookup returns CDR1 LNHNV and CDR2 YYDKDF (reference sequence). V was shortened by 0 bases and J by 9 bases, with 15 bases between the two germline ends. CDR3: CATSRDVGSATSPLHF. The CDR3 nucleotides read TGTGCCACCAGCAGAGATGTGGGAAGCGCCACTTCACCCCTCCACTTT.

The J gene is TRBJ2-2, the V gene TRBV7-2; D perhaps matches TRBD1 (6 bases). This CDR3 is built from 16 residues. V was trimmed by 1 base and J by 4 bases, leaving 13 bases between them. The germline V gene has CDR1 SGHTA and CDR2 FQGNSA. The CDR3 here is CASSLVWTVGTGELFF. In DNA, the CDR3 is TGTGCCAGCAGCTTAGTTTGGACAGTGGGCACCGGGGAGCTGTTTTTT. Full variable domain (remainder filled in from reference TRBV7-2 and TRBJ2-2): GAGVSQSPSNKVTEKGKDVELRCDPISGHTALYWYRQSLGQGLEFLIYFQGNSAPDKSGLPSDRFSAERTGGSVSTLTIQRTQQEDSAVYLCASSLVWTVGTGELFFGEGSRLTVL.

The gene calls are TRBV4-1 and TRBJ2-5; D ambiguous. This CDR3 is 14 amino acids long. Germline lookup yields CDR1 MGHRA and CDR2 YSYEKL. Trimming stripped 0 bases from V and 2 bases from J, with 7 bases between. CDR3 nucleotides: TGCGCCAGCAGCCAAGATGCCCAACAAGAGACCCAGTACTTC. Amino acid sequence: CASSQDAQQETQYF.

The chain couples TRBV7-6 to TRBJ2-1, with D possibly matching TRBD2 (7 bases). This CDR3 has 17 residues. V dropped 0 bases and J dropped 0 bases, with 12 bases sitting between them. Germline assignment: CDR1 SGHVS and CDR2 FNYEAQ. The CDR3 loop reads CASSLAGGLGSYNEQFF. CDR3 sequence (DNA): TGTGCCAGCAGCTTAGCCGGGGGGCTTGGCTCCTACAATGAGCAGTTCTTC.

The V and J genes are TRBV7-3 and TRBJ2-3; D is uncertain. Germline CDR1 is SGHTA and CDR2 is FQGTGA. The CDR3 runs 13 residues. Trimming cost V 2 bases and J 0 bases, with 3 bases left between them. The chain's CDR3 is CASSLASTDTQYF. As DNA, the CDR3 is TGTGCCAGCAGCTTAGCTAGCACAGATACGCAGTATTTT.

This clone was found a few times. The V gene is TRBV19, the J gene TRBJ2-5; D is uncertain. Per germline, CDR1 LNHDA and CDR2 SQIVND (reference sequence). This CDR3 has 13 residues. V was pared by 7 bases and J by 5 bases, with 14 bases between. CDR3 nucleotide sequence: TGTGCCAGTATACGAGGAAGCCGTGAGACCCAGTACTTC. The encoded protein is CASIRGSRETQYF.

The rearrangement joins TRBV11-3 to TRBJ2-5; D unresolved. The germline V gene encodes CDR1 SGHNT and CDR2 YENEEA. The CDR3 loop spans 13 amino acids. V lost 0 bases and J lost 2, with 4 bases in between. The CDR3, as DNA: TGTGCCAGCAGCTTAGACCAACAAGAGACCCAGTACTTC. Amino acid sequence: CASSLDQQETQYF.

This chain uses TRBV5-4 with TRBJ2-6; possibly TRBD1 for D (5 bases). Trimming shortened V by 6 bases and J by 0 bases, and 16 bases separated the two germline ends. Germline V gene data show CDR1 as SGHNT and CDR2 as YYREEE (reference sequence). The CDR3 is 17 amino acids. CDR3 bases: TGTGCCAGCAACTGGGGCATCCTGCGCTCTGGGGCCAACGTCCTGACTTTC. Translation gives CASNWGILRSGANVLTF.

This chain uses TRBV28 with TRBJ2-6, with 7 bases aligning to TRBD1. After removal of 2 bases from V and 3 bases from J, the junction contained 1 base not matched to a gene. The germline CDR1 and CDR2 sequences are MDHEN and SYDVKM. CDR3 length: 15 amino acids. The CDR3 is CASSLDRVGANVLTF. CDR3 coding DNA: TGTGCCAGCAGTTTAGACAGGGTTGGGGCCAACGTCCTGACTTTC.

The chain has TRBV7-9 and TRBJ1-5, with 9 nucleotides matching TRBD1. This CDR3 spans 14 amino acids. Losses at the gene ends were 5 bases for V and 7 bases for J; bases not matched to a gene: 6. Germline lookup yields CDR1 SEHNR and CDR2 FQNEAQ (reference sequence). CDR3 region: CASSPTGGGQPQHF. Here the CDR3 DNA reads TGTGCCAGCAGCCCGACAGGGGGGGGGCAGCCCCAGCATTTT. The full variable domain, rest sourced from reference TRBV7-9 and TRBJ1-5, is DTGVSQNPRHKITKRGQNVTFRCDPISEHNRLYWYRQTLGQGPEFLTYFQNEAQLEKSRLLSDRFSAERPKGSFSTLEIQRTEQGDSAMYLCASSPTGGGQPQHFGDGTRLSIL.

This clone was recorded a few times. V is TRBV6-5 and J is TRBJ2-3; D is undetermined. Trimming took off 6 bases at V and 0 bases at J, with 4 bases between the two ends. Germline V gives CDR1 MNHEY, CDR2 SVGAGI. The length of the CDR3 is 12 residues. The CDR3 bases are TGTGCCAGCAGGGAGAGCACAGATACGCAGTATTTT. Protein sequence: CASRESTDTQYF.

The CDR3 DNA sequence: TGTGCCAGCAGTGAACCCCGGGCCGGGAACACTGAAGCTTTCTTT. Translation gives CASSEPRAGNTEAFF. The chain employs TRBV25-1 and TRBJ1-1; unclear D gene. With 2 bases removed from V and 1 base from J, the gap between germline ends came to 11 bases. Germline V lookup: CDR1 MGHDK, CDR2 SYGVNS. CDR3 length equals 15 residues. The variable domain in full, with the rest retrieved from reference TRBV25-1 and TRBJ1-1, is EADIYQTPRYLVIGTGKKITLECSQTMGHDKMYWYQQDPGMELHLIHYSYGVNSTEKGDLSSESTVSRIRTEHFPLTLESARPSHTSQYLCASSEPRAGNTEAFFGQGTRLTVV.

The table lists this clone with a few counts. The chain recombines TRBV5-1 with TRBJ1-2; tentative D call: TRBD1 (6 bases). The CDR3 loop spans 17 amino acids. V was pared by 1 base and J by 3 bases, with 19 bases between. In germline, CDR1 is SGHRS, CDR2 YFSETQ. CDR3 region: CASSLKFGQGTHYGYTF. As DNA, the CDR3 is TGCGCCAGCAGCTTGAAGTTTGGGCAGGGGACGCACTATGGCTACACCTTC. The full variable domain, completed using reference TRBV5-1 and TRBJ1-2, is KAGVTQTPRYLIKTRGQQVTLSCSPISGHRSVSWYQQTPGQGLQFLFEYFSETQRNKGNFPGRFSGRQFSNSRSEMNVSTLELGDSALYLCASSLKFGQGTHYGYTFGSGTRLTVV.

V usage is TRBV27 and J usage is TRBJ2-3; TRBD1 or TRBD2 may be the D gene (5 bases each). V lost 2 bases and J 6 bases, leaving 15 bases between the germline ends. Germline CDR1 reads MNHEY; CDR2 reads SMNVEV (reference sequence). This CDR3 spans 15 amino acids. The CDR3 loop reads CASSLVGTPLDTQYF. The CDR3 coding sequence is TGTGCCAGCAGTTTAGTGGGGACCCCCCTGGATACGCAGTATTTT.

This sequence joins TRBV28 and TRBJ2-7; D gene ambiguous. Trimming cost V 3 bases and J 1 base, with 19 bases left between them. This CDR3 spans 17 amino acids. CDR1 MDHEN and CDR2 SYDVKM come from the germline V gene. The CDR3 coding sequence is TGTGCCAGCAGTTTTTTTTTGTCAGCCGCTCCTTCCTACGAGCAGTACTTC. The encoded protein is CASSFFLSAAPSYEQYF.